This T cell receptor beta chain was identified during a study of CD8 T cells in Susac syndrome. RNA in amounts of roughly 0.5 to 1 ug was reverse transcribed with random hexamers. The amplification used immunoSEQ multiplex PCR on TCR beta CDR3; it spanned 54 Vbeta and 13 Jbeta. TCRdb analysed the immunoSEQ multiplex PCR reads with MiXCR anew, one entry per CDR3 protein. The table records roughly 120,000 distinct CDR3 sequences, about 95% of them present only once. Germline CDR1 is MNHEY and CDR2 is SVGAGI. V lost 4 bases and J lost 0, with 9 bases in between. CDR3 length: 14 amino acids. Peripheral blood CD8+ and CD4+ T cells were profiled by TCR beta sequencing. Negative isolation yielded the CD8+ and CD4+ T cells, while FACS enriched the TEMRA cells.

V is TRBV6-5 and J is TRBJ1-1; the D gene is possibly TRBD1 (5 bases). This receptor was obtained from a human donor in good health. The sequencing sample was made of CD4+ T cells from PBMCs. CDR3 in amino acids: CASSFGHMNTEAFF. The CDR3 DNA is TGTGCCAGCAGTTTTGGACATATGAACACTGAAGCTTTCTTT.